The rows below give T cell receptor beta chains drawn from one sample of a study of long-term antiretroviral therapy in people with HIV. Measured with immunoSEQ multiplex PCR; TCRdb has only the in-frame clones, and not every one. The sample contains about 12,000 clones, more than 80% of which appear only once. The sample in question was unsorted PBMCs, obtained 3.4 years after starting antiretroviral therapy. The receptors stem from a middle-aged man with HIV. CDR3s include the opening cysteine and the closing phenylalanine or tryptophan. Each record gives: V gene, clone size, D gene, J gene, CDR3 DNA, CDR3 protein. The D gene is left open where the match is weak. A clone size is listed for some rows: how often the clone was seen (once, few, many), or a class if it is expanded.

TRBV19,few,NA,TRBJ1-2,TGTGCCAGTAGTATTGTGTCCCTCGGTGGCTACACCTTC,CASSIVSLGGYTF
TRBV7-9,NA,NA,TRBJ1-5,TGTGCCACCGCTCCGGTGAGCAATCAGCCCCAGCATTTT,CATAPVSNQPQHF
TRBV19,NA,TRBD1,TRBJ1-1,TGTGCCAGTAAAAGACAGGGGAACACTGAAGCTTTCTTT,CASKRQGNTEAFF
TRBV19,NA,TRBD2,TRBJ2-1,TGTGCCAGTAGTATCCTTGGCGGGAGAAGTAAGCAGTTCTTC,CASSILGGRSKQFF
TRBV7-3,NA,NA,TRBJ2-5,TGTGCCAGCAGCTGGACAGCGCAAGAGACCCAGTACTTC,CASSWTAQETQYF
TRBV27,few,TRBD1,TRBJ2-1,TGTGCCAGCAGTATCCGGGACAGGGGCAATGAGCAGTTCTTC,CASSIRDRGNEQFF
TRBV7-2,NA,NA,TRBJ2-6,TGTGCCAGCAGCTTAGATCCGAGCTCTGGGGCCAACGTCCTGACTTTC,CASSLDPSSGANVLTF
TRBV7-2,once,TRBD1,TRBJ1-1,TGTGCCAGCAGCTCCTACAGGGGAGGAACTGAAGCTTTCTTT,CASSSYRGGTEAFF
TRBV30,few,TRBD1,TRBJ1-5,TGTGCCTGGAGCGAACCAGGGGGCCCGATTCGCAATCAGCCCCAGCATTTT,CAWSEPGGPIRNQPQHF
TRBV2,NA,NA,TRBJ2-3,TGTGCCAGCAGGGCCTGGACGGATACGCAGTATTTT,CASRAWTDTQYF
TRBV28,once,NA,TRBJ2-7,TGTGCCAGCAGTATGTTTTTGGAGGGTGCCTACGAGCAGTACTTC,CASSMFLEGAYEQYF
TRBV7-6,NA,TRBD2,TRBJ2-1,TGTGCCAGCAGCTTAGCGGGACTACTCAATGAGCAGTTCTTC,CASSLAGLLNEQFF
TRBV6-5,once,NA,TRBJ1-4,TGTGCCAGCAGTTACGGGGGGACTACTGAAAAACTGTTTTTT,CASSYGGTTEKLFF
TRBV18,NA,NA,TRBJ2-3,TGTGCCAGCTCCCCCAGGGGAGCGGGACCTAGCACAGATACGCAGTATTTT,CASSPRGAGPSTDTQYF
TRBV28,medium-sized,NA,TRBJ1-5,TGTGCCAGCAGTTCCGGATTCGATAGCAATCAGCCCCAGCATTTT,CASSSGFDSNQPQHF
TRBV25-1,NA,NA,TRBJ2-7,TGTGCCAGCAGTGAAAGGGGACAAGAGCAGTACTTC,CASSERGQEQYF
TRBV5-4,NA,NA,TRBJ2-5,TGTGCCAGCAGCCTCCTGGACACTCAAGAGACCCAGTACTTC,CASSLLDTQETQYF
TRBV5-8,NA,TRBD1,TRBJ2-7,TGTGCCAGCAGCTTGGGGACAGGCGCCTACGAGCAGTACTTC,CASSLGTGAYEQYF
TRBV5-1,NA,NA,TRBJ2-5,TGCGCCAGCAGCTTGGGGATATTACAAGAGACCCAGTACTTC,CASSLGILQETQYF
TRBV15,NA,TRBD2,TRBJ2-5,TGTGCCACCAGCAGAGAATCCCTAGCGGGAACCGCAACACAAGAGACCCAGTACTTC,CATSRESLAGTATQETQYF
TRBV6-1,NA,NA,TRBJ1-6,TGTGCCAGCAGTGAATTAATTCCCCTCCACTTT,CASSELIPLHF
TRBV7-3,NA,NA,TRBJ1-4,TGTGCCAGCAGCTTATACCCCGTAAGGGAGAACAATGAAAAACTGTTTTTT,CASSLYPVRENNEKLFF
TRBV28,once,NA,TRBJ1-5,TGTGCCAGCAGTCCTATCCGGACAGTTAAAACAGAGCCCCAGCATTTT,CASSPIRTVKTEPQHF
TRBV7-8,NA,NA,TRBJ2-1,TGTGCCAGCAGCTTAGTTTCCTACAATGAGCAGTTCTTC,CASSLVSYNEQFF
TRBV6-5,NA,NA,TRBJ2-7,TGTGCCAGCGCGCAGAGCCACTCCTACGAGCAGTACTTC,CASAQSHSYEQYF
TRBV6-1,NA,NA,TRBJ1-5,TGTGCCAGCAGTGAAGGGCTTAATCAGCCCCAGCATTTT,CASSEGLNQPQHF
TRBV27,few,TRBD1,TRBJ2-7,TGTGCCAGCAGTTTCCGAAGGGGGCGCGAGGACGAGCAGTACTTC,CASSFRRGREDEQYF
TRBV27,NA,TRBD2,TRBJ2-7,TGTGCCAGCAGTCCCCGGATAGCGGGAGGCCCCTACGAGCAGTACTTC,CASSPRIAGGPYEQYF
TRBV28,few,NA,TRBJ2-7,TGTGCCAGCAGTCTCTCCCCTAGCATGGCTACCTACGAGCAGTACTTC,CASSLSPSMATYEQYF
TRBV7-2,NA,NA,TRBJ1-1,TGTGCCAGCAGCAGAACGACAGGTGGGAAAACTGAAGCTTTCTTT,CASSRTTGGKTEAFF
TRBV27,NA,TRBD1,TRBJ2-7,TGTGCCAGTACTCGCCTGGGACAGGGGGCCCTCGAGCAGTACTTC,CASTRLGQGALEQYF
TRBV9,NA,TRBD2,TRBJ2-4,TGTGCCAGCTCCTACACTAGCGGGAGTGACGACATTCAGTACTTC,CASSYTSGSDDIQYF
TRBV2,NA,NA,TRBJ1-1,TGTGCCAGCAGTACTAGGGGCGGGGGTGAAGCTTTCTTT,CASSTRGGGEAFF
TRBV7-2,NA,NA,TRBJ1-1,TGTGCCAGCAGCTTAACTGGGGGGGTCACTGAAGCTTTCTTT,CASSLTGGVTEAFF
TRBV28,NA,NA,TRBJ2-2,TGTGCCAGCAGTTTGAGTCCGCGAATCACCGGGGAGCTGTTTTTT,CASSLSPRITGELFF
TRBV30,NA,NA,TRBJ2-2,TGTGCCTGGGGGTCCCTCACCGGGGAGCTGTTTTTT,CAWGSLTGELFF
TRBV29-1,NA,TRBD2,TRBJ2-7,TGCAGCGTCGAACGAGGACTAGCGGGGAGCGAGCAGTACTTC,CSVERGLAGSEQYF
TRBV19,NA,NA,TRBJ1-1,TGTGCCAGTGGCTTTAAGGTAAACACTGAAGCTTTCTTT,CASGFKVNTEAFF